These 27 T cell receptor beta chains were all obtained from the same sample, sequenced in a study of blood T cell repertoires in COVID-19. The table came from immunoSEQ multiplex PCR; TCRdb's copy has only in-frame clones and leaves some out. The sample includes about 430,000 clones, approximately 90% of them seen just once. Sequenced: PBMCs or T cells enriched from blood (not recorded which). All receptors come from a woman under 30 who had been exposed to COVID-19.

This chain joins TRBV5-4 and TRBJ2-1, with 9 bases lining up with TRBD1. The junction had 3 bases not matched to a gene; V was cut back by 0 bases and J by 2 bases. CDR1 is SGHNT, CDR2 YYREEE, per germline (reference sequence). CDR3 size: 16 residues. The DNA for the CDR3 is TGTGCCAGCAGCTTGGGGGGGACAGGGCCCTACAATGAGCAGTTCTTC. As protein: CASSLGGTGPYNEQFF.

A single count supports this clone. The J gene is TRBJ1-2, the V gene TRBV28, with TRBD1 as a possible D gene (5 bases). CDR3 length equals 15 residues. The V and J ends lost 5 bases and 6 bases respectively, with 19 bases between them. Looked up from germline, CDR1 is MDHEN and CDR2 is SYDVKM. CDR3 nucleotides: TGTGCCAGCAGTAACATTGGTGGACAAGCTCATGGCTACACCTTC. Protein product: CASSNIGGQAHGYTF.

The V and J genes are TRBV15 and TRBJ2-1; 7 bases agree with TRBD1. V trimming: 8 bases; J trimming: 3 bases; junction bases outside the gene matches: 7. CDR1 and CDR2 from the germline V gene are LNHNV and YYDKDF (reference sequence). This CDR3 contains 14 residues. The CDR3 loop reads CATLLGTDYNEQFF. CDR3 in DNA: TGTGCCACCCTATTGGGGACAGACTACAATGAGCAGTTCTTC.

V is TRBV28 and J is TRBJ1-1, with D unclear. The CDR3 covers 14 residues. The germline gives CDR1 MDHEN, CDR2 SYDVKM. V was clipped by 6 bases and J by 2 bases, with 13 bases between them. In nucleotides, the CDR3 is TGTGCCAGCAGCCTGCCCCGGAGTAACACTGAAGCTTTCTTT. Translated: CASSLPRSNTEAFF. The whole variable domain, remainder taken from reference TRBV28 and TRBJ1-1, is DVKVTQSSRYLVKRTGEKVFLECVQDMDHENMFWYRQDPGLGLRLIYFSYDVKMKEKGDIPEGYSVSREKKERFSLILESASTNQTSMYLCASSLPRSNTEAFFGQGTRLTVV.

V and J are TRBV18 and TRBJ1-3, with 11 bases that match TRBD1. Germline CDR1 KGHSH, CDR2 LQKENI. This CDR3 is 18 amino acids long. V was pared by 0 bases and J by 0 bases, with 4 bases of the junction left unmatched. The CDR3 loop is CASSPPGTGGLSGNTIYF. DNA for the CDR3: TGTGCCAGCTCACCACCTGGGACAGGGGGTCTCTCTGGAAACACCATATATTTT. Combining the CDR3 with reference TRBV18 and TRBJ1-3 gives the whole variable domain NAGVMQNPRHLVRRRGQEARLRCSPMKGHSHVYWYRQLPEEGLKFMVYLQKENIIDESGMPKERFSAEFPKEGPSILRIQQVVRGDSAAYFCASSPPGTGGLSGNTIYFGEGSWLTVV.

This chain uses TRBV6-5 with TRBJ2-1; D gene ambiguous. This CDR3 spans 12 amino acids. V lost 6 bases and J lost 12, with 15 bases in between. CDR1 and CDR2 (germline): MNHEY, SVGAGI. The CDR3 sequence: CASRLSNGGQFF. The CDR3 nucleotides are TGTGCCAGCAGGCTATCGAACGGTGGGCAGTTCTTC.

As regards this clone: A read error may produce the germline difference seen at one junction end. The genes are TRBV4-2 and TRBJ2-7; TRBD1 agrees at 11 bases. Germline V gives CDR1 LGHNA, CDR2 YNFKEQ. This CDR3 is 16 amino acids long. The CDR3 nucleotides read TGTACCAGCAGCCAGGGACAGGGGGAAGGCTCCTACGAGCAGTACTTC. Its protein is CTSSQGQGEGSYEQYF.

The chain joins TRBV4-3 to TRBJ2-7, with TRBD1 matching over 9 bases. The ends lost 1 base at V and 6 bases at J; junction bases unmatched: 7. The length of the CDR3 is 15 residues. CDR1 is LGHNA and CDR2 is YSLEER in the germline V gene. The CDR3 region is CASSQGRTGVSEQYF. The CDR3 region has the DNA TGCGCCAGCAGCCAAGGCCGGACAGGGGTGAGCGAGCAGTACTTC.

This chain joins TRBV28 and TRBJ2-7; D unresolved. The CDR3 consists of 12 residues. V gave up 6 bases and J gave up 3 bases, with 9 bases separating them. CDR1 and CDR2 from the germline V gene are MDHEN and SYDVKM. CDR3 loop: CASSGGVYEQYF. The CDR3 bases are TGTGCCAGCAGCGGCGGAGTCTACGAGCAGTACTTC.

The chain's CDR3 is CASGSGQPEGTEAFF. The CDR3 coding sequence is TGTGCTAGTGGTTCCGGACAGCCAGAGGGGACTGAAGCTTTCTTT. V and J are TRBV12-5 and TRBJ1-1, with D maybe TRBD1 (6 bases). Per the germline V gene, CDR1 is LGHNT and CDR2 is FRNRAP. This CDR3 region has 15 residues. V lost 4 bases and J 5 bases, leaving 17 bases between the germline ends.

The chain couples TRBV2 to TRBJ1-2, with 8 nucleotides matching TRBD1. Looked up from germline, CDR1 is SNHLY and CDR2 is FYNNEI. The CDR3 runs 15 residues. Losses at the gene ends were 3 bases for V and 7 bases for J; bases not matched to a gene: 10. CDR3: CASSDDRGPRPGYTF. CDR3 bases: TGTGCCAGCAGTGATGACAGGGGCCCTCGTCCTGGCTACACCTTC.

Here the CDR3 reads CASSQGGLSSYEQYF. For the CDR3, the DNA is TGTGCCAGCAGCCAAGGAGGACTAAGCTCCTACGAGCAGTACTTC. The J gene is TRBJ2-7, the V gene TRBV3-1 (or the pseudogene TRBV3-2), with D possibly TRBD2 on 6 matching bases. The germline gives CDR1 LGHDT, CDR2 YNNKEL (reference sequence). V was clipped by 1 base and J by 0 bases, with 10 bases between them. This CDR3 spans 15 amino acids.

The chain's CDR3 is CASSHRQGSTEAFF. The CDR3 DNA reads as TGCGCCAGCAGCCACCGACAGGGGAGCACTGAAGCTTTCTTT. The rearrangement joins TRBV4-1 to TRBJ1-1, with 8 nucleotides matching TRBD1. The trim removed 3 bases at V and 4 bases at J, leaving 4 bases unmatched. The CDR3 extends over 14 amino acids. The germline gives CDR1 MGHRA, CDR2 YSYEKL.

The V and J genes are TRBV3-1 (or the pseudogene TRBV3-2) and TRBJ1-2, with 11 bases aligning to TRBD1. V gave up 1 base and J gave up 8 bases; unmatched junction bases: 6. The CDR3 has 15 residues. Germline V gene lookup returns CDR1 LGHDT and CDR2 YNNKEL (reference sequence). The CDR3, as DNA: TGTGCCAGCAGCCAAGGGACAGGGGGCAATTGGGGCTACACCTTC. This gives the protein CASSQGTGGNWGYTF.

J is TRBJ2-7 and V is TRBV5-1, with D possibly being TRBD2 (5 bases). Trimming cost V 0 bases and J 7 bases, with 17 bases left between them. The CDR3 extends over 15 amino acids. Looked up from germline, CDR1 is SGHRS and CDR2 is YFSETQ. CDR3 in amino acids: CASSLEELRTGEQYF. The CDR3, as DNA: TGCGCCAGCAGCTTGGAGGAGCTGCGGACGGGAGAGCAGTACTTC.

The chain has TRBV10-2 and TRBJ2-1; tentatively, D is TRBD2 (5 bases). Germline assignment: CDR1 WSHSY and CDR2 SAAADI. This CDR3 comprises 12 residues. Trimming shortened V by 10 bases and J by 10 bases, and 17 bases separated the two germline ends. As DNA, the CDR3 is TGCGCCACGACCTCCTTCTGGGAGGAGCAGTTCTTC. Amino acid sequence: CATTSFWEEQFF.

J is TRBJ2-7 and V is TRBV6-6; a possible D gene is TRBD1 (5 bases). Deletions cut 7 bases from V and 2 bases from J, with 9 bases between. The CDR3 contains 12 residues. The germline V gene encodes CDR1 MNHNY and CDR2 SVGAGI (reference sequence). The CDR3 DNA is TGTGCCAGCAAGACAGAAGCCTACGAGCAGTACTTC. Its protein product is CASKTEAYEQYF.

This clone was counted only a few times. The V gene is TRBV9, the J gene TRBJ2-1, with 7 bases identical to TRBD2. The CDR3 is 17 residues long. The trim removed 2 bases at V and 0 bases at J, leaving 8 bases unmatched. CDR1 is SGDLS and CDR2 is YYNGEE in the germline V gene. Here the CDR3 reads CASSVMMRGSSYNEQFF. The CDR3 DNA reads TGTGCCAGCAGCGTCATGATGCGCGGGAGCTCCTACAATGAGCAGTTCTTC.

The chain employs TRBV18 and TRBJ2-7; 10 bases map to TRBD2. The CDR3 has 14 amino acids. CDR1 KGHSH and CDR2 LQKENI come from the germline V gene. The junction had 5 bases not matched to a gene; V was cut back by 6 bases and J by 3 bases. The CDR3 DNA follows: TGTGCCAGCTCGGTAGCGGGGGGAATCTACGAGCAGTACTTC. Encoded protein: CASSVAGGIYEQYF.

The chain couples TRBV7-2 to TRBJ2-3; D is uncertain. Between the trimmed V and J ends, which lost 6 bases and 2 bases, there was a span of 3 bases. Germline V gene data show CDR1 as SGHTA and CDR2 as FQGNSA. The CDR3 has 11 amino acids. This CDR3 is CASRYTDTQYF. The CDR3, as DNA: TGTGCCAGCAGGTACACAGATACGCAGTATTTT.

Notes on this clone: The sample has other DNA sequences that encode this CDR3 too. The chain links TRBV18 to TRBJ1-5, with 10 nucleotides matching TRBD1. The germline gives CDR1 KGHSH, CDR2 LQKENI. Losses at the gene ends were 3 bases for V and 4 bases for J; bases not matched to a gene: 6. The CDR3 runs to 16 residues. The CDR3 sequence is CASSPPGQGTNQPQHF. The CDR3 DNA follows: TGTGCCAGCTCACCTCCGGGACAGGGGACAAATCAGCCCCAGCATTTT.

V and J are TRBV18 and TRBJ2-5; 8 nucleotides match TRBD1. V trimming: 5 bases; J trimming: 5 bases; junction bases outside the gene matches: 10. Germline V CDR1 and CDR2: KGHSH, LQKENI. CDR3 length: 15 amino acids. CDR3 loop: CASSGSTGAVETQYF. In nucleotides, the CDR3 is TGTGCCAGCTCAGGCTCGACAGGGGCGGTTGAGACCCAGTACTTC.

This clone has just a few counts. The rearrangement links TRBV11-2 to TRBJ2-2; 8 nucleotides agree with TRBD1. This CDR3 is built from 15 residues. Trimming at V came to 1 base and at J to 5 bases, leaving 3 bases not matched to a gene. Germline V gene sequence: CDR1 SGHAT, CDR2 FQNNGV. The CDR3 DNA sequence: TGTGCCAGCAGCTTAGGACAGGGGATAACCGGGGAGCTGTTTTTT. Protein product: CASSLGQGITGELFF.

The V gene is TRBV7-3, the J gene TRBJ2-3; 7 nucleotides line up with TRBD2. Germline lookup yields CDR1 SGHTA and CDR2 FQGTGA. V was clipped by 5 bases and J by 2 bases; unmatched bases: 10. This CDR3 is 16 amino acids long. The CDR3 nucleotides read TGTGCCAGCAGCGTGACTAGCTCTTTTATCACAGATACGCAGTATTTT. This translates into CASSVTSSFITDTQYF.

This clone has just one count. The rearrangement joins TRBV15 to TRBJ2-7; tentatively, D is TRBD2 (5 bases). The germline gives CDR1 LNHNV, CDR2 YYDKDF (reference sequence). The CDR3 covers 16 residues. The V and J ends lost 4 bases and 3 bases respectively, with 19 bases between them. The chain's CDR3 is CATSMRLRQGSYEQYF. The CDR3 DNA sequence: TGTGCCACCAGCATGAGACTCAGACAAGGGAGCTACGAGCAGTACTTC.

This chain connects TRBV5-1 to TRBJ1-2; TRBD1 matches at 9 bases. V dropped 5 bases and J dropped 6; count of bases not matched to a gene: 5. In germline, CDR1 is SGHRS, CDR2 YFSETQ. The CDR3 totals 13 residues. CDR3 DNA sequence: TGCGCCAGCAGTGTAGGGACAGGGAATGGCTACACCTTC. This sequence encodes CASSVGTGNGYTF.

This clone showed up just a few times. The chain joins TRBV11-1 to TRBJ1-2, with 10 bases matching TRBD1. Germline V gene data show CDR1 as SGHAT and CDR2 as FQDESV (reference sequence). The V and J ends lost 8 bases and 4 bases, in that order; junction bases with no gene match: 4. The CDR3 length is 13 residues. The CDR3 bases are TGTGCCAGCGGCCGGACAGGGGGCTATGGCTACACCTTC. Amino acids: CASGRTGGYGYTF.